This record covers a single TCR beta chain. This clone was detected only a few times. Its antigen target is currently unknown. No clone much larger than this one lies a single base away; base qualities are absent. The CDR1 and CDR2 encoded by the germline V gene (reference sequence) are SGHNT and YYREEE. The CDR3 holds 14 amino acids from the cysteine to the phenylalanine. Only the CDR3 region is kept as DNA, spanning 42 bases read in frame from base 1. V has 5 bases trimmed and J has 1 base trimmed; junction bases matching no gene number 3. Chronic pancreatitis pancreas tissue was obtained from patients undergoing total pancreatectomy with islet autotransplantation (TPIAT). None of the chronic pancreatitis patients included in the study had a known history of diabetes. For TCRbeta sequencing, genomic DNA was extracted directly from bulk pancreas tissue without sorting T cells. Pancreas tissues from patients and organ donors were collected consecutively at two US centers.

The data are from a study of immune characteristics of hereditary and idiopathic chronic pancreatitis. Some background on the complete study: Local immune cells and TCRbeta repertoires in the pancreas were profiled in this study for hereditary and idiopathic chronic pancreatitis, with control organ donor pancreases used for comparison. Minimal in vitro experimental manipulation of pancreas-infiltrating T cells was the reason the gDNA-based approach was selected. TCRbeta sequencing included 5 control pancreases, under 10 pancreases with hereditary chronic pancreatitis and about six pancreases with idiopathic chronic pancreatitis.

Overall results and qualifications from the work: Differences in Vbeta-Jbeta gene family usage, including TRBV10, TRBV19, TRBV23 and TRBV5, were found between hereditary and idiopathic chronic pancreatitis. Compared with controls, both chronic pancreatitis groups had significantly higher TCRbeta repertoire diversity and lower clonality. Chronic pancreatitis caused by alcohol use was not included in the study. Patient tissue was available only at the time of TPIAT, so disease duration differences may have influenced immune findings. Among 10 to 15 chronic pancreatitis patients, the number of productive TCR rearrangements showed a positive correlation with disease severity scores.

The library was obtained by the immunoSEQ multiplex PCR assay. The TCRbeta CDR3 region and neighboring sequences were amplified from pancreatic genomic DNA and then sequenced. The original methods were these. Repertoire diversity was assessed as a mean normalized Shannon-Wiener index, and productive clonality and productive rearrangement counts were also measured. Control and chronic pancreatitis repertoire metrics were compared with the nonparametric Mann-Whitney U test. CDR3beta sequences with identical amino acid composition and length across subjects were defined as shared clonotypes. Held by TCRdb, this immuneACCESS table contains in-frame sequences only and omits some clones. Under half of the omission traces to an unresolved V gene where checked; the cause of the rest is unknown. V, J and clone size reflect that table, while D and trimming were determined from the DNA. This sample lists some 5,600 clones; about 70% were detected once. The top ten constitute about 7% of the sample.

This TCR was recovered from a human donor with chronic pancreatitis. The sample was pancreas tissue with hereditary chronic pancreatitis. The chain is encoded by TRBV5-4 joined to TRBJ1-1; TRBD1 agrees with 9 junctional bases. The CDR3 protein: CASRGGQGNTEAFF. The DNA sequence reads TGTGCCAGCAGGGGGGGACAGGGGAACACTGAAGCTTTCTTT.